Listed below are T cell receptor beta chains from one sample, sequenced in a study of monozygotic twins with inflammatory bowel disease. Reanalyzing the 5' RACE reads, TCRdb keeps one entry per CDR3 protein, without DNA. The specimen's table records 400,000 to 500,000 distinct CDR3 sequences. Sample: blood. Every receptor here comes from a human donor with ulcerative colitis or Crohn's disease, or a healthy co-twin of an affected twin (not recorded which). Each CDR3 is given with its conserved first and last residue.

j_call v_call cdr3_aa
TRBJ2-7 TRBV7-9 CASSSWITSGSSYEQYF
TRBJ1-6 TRBV3-1 CASSQVAGSTPLHF
TRBJ2-3 TRBV5-1 CASTSPNIADTQYF
TRBJ2-3 TRBV5-1 CASSLYREGTDTQYF
TRBJ1-2 TRBV5-1 CASSLAGQTNYGYTF
TRBJ2-1 TRBV20-1 CSASMLAQSGEQFF
TRBJ2-7 TRBV20-1 CSARGGLAGGLHF
TRBJ1-3 TRBV7-2 CASGPGNTIYF
TRBJ1-1 TRBV30 CAWSADREYEAFF
TRBJ2-1 TRBV4-2 CASSLSASWRGGLNWSYNEQFF
TRBJ1-1 TRBV7-9 CASSVSTNTEAFF
TRBJ2-1 TRBV19 CASSIGYPKVLEQFF
TRBJ2-4 TRBV29-1 CSVEYRWTDKNIQYF
TRBJ1-1 TRBV28 CAAHLPLMNTEAFF
TRBJ1-5 TRBV7-9 CASSQGQGDQPQHF
TRBJ1-6 TRBV3-1 CASSQGTGVNSPLHF